These 7 T cell receptor beta chains came from one sample sequenced in a study of blood T cell repertoires in COVID-19. The repertoire was sequenced with immunoSEQ multiplex PCR; TCRdb's copy has only in-frame clones and lacks some. The repertoire has 200,000 or so clones, 87% of them found once; the top ten carry 9.5% to 14%. Sequencing was done on a sample of PBMCs or T cells enriched from blood (not recorded which). The receptors shown here come from a man aged 25-40 years who had recovered from COVID-19.

The genes are TRBV6-6 and TRBJ1-3, with D unclear. Germline V gene lookup returns CDR1 MNHNY and CDR2 SVGAGI (reference sequence). This CDR3 has 15 amino acids. Trimming left V 2 bases short and J 7 bases short, with 15 bases between. Written as DNA, the CDR3 is TGTGCCAGCAGTTACGGAGCTTCCTCGTGGAACACCATATATTTT. Translated: CASSYGASSWNTIYF.

The chain carries TRBV20-1 and TRBJ2-2, with D unresolved. Germline loops: CDR1 DFQATT, CDR2 SNEGSKA (reference sequence). The CDR3 has 11 amino acids. The V gene lost 5 bases and the J gene lost 5 bases, with 6 bases spanning the gap. The CDR3 here is CSAVTTGELFF. In DNA form, the CDR3 reads TGCAGTGCTGTAACTACCGGGGAGCTGTTTTTT.

The rearrangement links TRBV4-1 to TRBJ2-5; 7 nucleotides match TRBD2. V lost 0 bases and J lost 3; bases outside the gene matches: 13. The CDR3 contains 18 residues. Per germline, CDR1 MGHRA and CDR2 YSYEKL. CDR3 sequence: CASSQDLLASGRKETQYF. The CDR3 nucleotides are TGCGCCAGCAGCCAAGATCTTTTGGCTAGCGGTAGAAAAGAGACCCAGTACTTC.

The J gene is TRBJ1-2, the V gene TRBV24-1; D might be TRBD1 (5 bases). The CDR3 is 19 amino acids. V was clipped by 3 bases and J by 7 bases, with 29 bases between them. The V gene's germline CDR1 is KGHDR and CDR2 SFDVKD. CDR3 region: CATSDVLGIGRGILCGYTF. DNA of the CDR3: TGTGCCACCAGTGATGTCTTGGGGATAGGGAGGGGAATACTTTGTGGCTACACCTTC.

To note about this clone: The sample carries other DNA sequences with the same CDR3. The rearrangement uses TRBV9 and TRBJ1-1; TRBD1 matches at 7 bases. V shed 3 bases and J 1 base; nucleotides not matched to a gene: 3. This CDR3 spans 14 amino acids. CDR1 SGDLS and CDR2 YYNGEE come from the germline V gene. The CDR3 spells CASSARQGNTEAFF. CDR3 coding DNA: TGTGCCAGCAGCGCCCGACAGGGGAACACTGAAGCTTTCTTT.

In its sample, this clone was seen a few times. V usage is TRBV6-5 and J usage is TRBJ1-1; 7 nucleotides align to TRBD1. This CDR3 has 14 amino acids. V lost 6 bases and J lost 2; bases outside the gene matches: 6. The germline V gene encodes CDR1 MNHEY and CDR2 SVGAGI. DNA of the CDR3: TGTGCCAGCAGGACCGGGACAGCTAACACTGAAGCTTTCTTT. It codes for CASRTGTANTEAFF.

The chain links TRBV11-2 to TRBJ1-6, with 7 bases fitting TRBD1. The J segment lost 7 bases and the V segment lost 4 bases, leaving 10 bases of the junction unmatched. The CDR3 has 16 residues. Germline loops: CDR1 SGHAT, CDR2 FQNNGV. The CDR3 here is CASSSGGGSLNSPLHF. The CDR3 region has the DNA TGTGCCAGCAGCTCTGGAGGGGGCTCTCTGAATTCACCCCTCCACTTT.